This T cell receptor (beta chain) was observed in a study of OX40 agonist ivuxolimab in advanced cancers. Study results and caveats: CD8+ T cells (on average) carried more expanded clones than CD4+ T cells.

A history of autoimmune disease or systemic immunosuppression excluded patients. Notes on this clone: Its antigen is unidentified. The sample holds other DNA sequences that translate to the same CDR3.

This CDR3 contains 14 residues. Per the germline V gene, CDR1 is MDHEN and CDR2 is SYDVKM. Trimming removed 5 bases from V and 0 bases from J, with 8 bases in between. Sequencing used immunoSEQ multiplex PCR; TCRdb keeps in-frame clones, though not all of them. Here the sample spans around 100,000 clones, around 93% being singletons. This chain uses TRBV28 with TRBJ1-5; D gene uncertain. This specimen consisted of CD4+ or CD8+ T cells sorted from blood, obtained in a trial of the OX40 agonist ivuxolimab. This receptor was taken from an adult with an advanced solid tumor such as melanoma, head and neck, liver or kidney cancer. The CDR3 spells CASSPQYSNQPQHF. The CDR3 nucleotides are TGTGCCAGCAGTCCACAGTATAGCAATCAGCCCCAGCATTTT. Supplemented by reference TRBV28 and TRBJ1-5, the full variable domain reads DVKVTQSSRYLVKRTGEKVFLECVQDMDHENMFWYRQDPGLGLRLIYFSYDVKMKEKGDIPEGYSVSREKKERFSLILESASTNQTSMYLCASSPQYSNQPQHFGDGTRLSIL.